This TCR beta chain stems from a study of blood T cell repertoires in COVID-19. Across the study: There were acute and convalescent COVID-19 samples, and they came from the United States, Italy and Spain. T cells, B-cell-depleted T cells, or PBMCs provided the cDNA or gDNA that served as material.

Original data processing: Counts of nucleated cells, estimated from reference gene primer amplification, were obtained. Repertoires were generated with immunoSEQ multiplex PCR, while TCRdb's copy carries only in-frame clones and drops some. That table supplies the V and J calls and clone size; D and trimming were determined from the DNA. Of under 250,000 clones listed, over 80% are singletons. CDR1 and CDR2 (germline): MGHRA, YSYEKL. The CDR3 is 15 amino acids. Trimming at V came to 3 bases and at J to 2 bases, leaving 5 bases not matched to a gene. The sequenced material came from peripheral blood. The sequence was obtained from an older woman with active or convalescent COVID-19. The chain couples TRBV4-1 to TRBJ2-3, with 7 bases lining up with TRBD1. CDR3 in amino acids: CASSQNRGNTDTQYF. CDR3 in DNA: TGCGCCAGCAGCCAGAACAGGGGTAACACAGATACGCAGTATTTT.